This T cell receptor (beta chain) was recorded in a study of shared clonotypes between healthy human individuals. The data were produced by immunoSEQ multiplex PCR, yet TCRdb's version contains in-frame clones alone and is incomplete. The sample records around 1,000,000 clones, approximately 77% being singletons. Trimming at V came to 5 bases and at J to 4 bases, leaving 11 bases not matched to a gene. This CDR3 is 17 amino acids long. Looked up from germline, CDR1 is SGHVS and CDR2 is FNYEAQ. Overall study findings and caveats: Richness estimates generally favored naive over memory subsets. Blood alone was sampled, and tissue repertoires likely differ.

Details on this clone: The target antigen is unknown.

The TCR was taken from a man younger than 35 in good health. Some clones in this sample may be carry-over from other donors' samples. The rearrangement joins TRBV7-6 to TRBJ2-1, with TRBD2 matching over 10 bases. The sequencing input was memory CD4+ T cells from PBMCs. Described subset: CD45RA-negative fraction. The CDR3 region is CASSPRGSSGGYNEQFF. CDR3 sequence (DNA): TGTGCCAGCAGCCCCAGAGGGTCTAGCGGGGGATACAATGAGCAGTTCTTC.